These T cell receptor beta chains were read from a single sample in a study of T cells in Graves' hyperthyroidism and ophthalmopathy. TCRdb recomputed calls from the multiplex PCR reads with MiXCR, one row per CDR3 protein. The table includes roughly 500,000 distinct CDR3 sequences, about 14% detected once. The material sequenced was blood. The receptors derive from a woman aged 25 to 39 with Graves' hyperthyroidism that later progressed to Graves' ophthalmopathy. The CDR3 runs from the conserved cysteine through the conserved F or W. A D gene is named only where the DNA matches it firmly. A row's size may be missing; if present it is once, few, many or a size class.

>TRBV2|few|TRBJ1-4|-
TGTGCCAGCAGTGAGGAGACCGGTAGAGAAAAACTGTTTTTT
CASSEETGREKLFF
>TRBV6-5|-|TRBJ2-7|TRBD2
TGTGCCAGCAGTTTTCGGACCCAACCTAGGAGCGGGAGGAGGCAATTCGAGCAGTACTTC
CASSFRTQPRSGRRQFEQYF
>TRBV30|many|TRBJ1-3|TRBD1
TGTGCCTGGAGTGTACTGACAGGGGCTAGAAACACCATATATTTT
CAWSVLTGARNTIYF
>TRBV30|many|TRBJ1-6|TRBD1
TGTGCCTGGAGTTTCCTGATGGCAGGGGGGGGTTCACCCCTCCACTTT
CAWSFLMAGGGSPLHF
>TRBV5-6|many|TRBJ2-5|-
TGTGCCAGCACCCCCGTGGGGAGCCGCAAGGAGACCCAGTACTTC
CASTPVGSRKETQYF
>TRBV27|many|TRBJ1-1|-
TGTGCCAGCAGTTTATCGGTTACATATACTGAAGCTTTCTTT
CASSLSVTYTEAFF
>TRBV29-1|many|TRBJ1-1|-
TGCAGCCCTTGGACCGCGATGAACACTGAAGCTTTCTTT
CSPWTAMNTEAFF
>TRBV27|many|TRBJ2-1|TRBD1
TGTGCCAGCACTATGACAGGGGGCGCCCCCTCTAGCTCCTACAATGAGCAGTTCTTC
CASTMTGGAPSSSYNEQFF
>TRBV28|many|TRBJ1-5|TRBD1
TGTGCCAGCAGTTTACGGACAGGGAATCAGCCCCAGCATTTT
CASSLRTGNQPQHF
>TRBV3-1|many|TRBJ1-2|-
TGTGCCAGCAGCCAAGATGTGGGACAAGCTGGCTACACCTTC
CASSQDVGQAGYTF
>TRBV20-1|many|TRBJ2-7|TRBD2
TGCAGTGCTAGGCCAGCGGGAGTACCCCCCGTCTACGAGCAGTACTTC
CSARPAGVPPVYEQYF
>TRBV28|many|TRBJ1-6|-
TGTGCCAGCAGCCCACCAGAGGGGGCACCCCTCCACTTT
CASSPPEGAPLHF
>TRBV20-1|many|TRBJ2-3|-
TGCAGTGCTAGAGTAGATACGCAGTATTTT
CSARVDTQYF
>TRBV18|many|TRBJ2-2|TRBD2
TGTGCCAGCTCACCACTGGGTAGCGGGACAACCGACACCGGGGAGCTGTTTTTT
CASSPLGSGTTDTGELFF
>TRBV6-5|-|TRBJ2-2|-
TGTGTCAGCAGTTACTCGAGAGGACGGAACACCGGGGAGCTGTTTTTT
CVSSYSRGRNTGELFF
>TRBV5-1|many|TRBJ2-1|TRBD1
TGCGCCAGCAGCGGCTGGGGACAGGGGAGACACAATGAGCAGTTCTTC
CASSGWGQGRHNEQFF
>TRBV4-1|many|TRBJ2-5|-
TGCGCCAGCAGCCAAGGAGGCCGCCTAGAGACCCAGTACTTC
CASSQGGRLETQYF
>TRBV6-1|many|TRBJ1-3|-
TGTGCCAGCAGGTTGCAGGAGAGCTCTGGAAACACCATATATTTT
CASRLQESSGNTIYF
>TRBV12-3/TRBV12-4|many|TRBJ1-4|-
TGTGCCAGCAGTTTCCCTGACACATATGAAAAACTGTTTTTT
CASSFPDTYEKLFF